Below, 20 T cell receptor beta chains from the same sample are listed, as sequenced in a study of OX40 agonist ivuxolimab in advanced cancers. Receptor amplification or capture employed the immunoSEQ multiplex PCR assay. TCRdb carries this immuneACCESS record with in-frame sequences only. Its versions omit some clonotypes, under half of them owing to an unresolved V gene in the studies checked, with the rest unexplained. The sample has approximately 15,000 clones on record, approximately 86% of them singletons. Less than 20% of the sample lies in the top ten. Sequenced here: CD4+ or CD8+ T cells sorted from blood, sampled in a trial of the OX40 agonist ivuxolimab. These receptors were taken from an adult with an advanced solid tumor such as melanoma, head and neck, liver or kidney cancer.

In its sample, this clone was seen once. CDR3 in amino acids: CASSIPRRGGAYNEQFF. CDR3 sequence (DNA): TGTGCCAGTAGTATACCTCGGAGAGGGGGCGCGTACAATGAGCAGTTCTTC. This sequence joins TRBV19 and TRBJ2-1, with 7 bases aligning to TRBD1. This CDR3 is built from 17 residues. V shed 2 bases and J 4 bases; nucleotides not matched to a gene: 11. CDR1 is LNHDA and CDR2 is SQIVND in the germline V gene (reference sequence).

The CDR3 bases are TGTGCCAGCAGCTATCGAGGACTAGCGGGGCCTGGGGCAGATACGCAGTATTTT. Translating it yields CASSYRGLAGPGADTQYF. The rearrangement uses TRBV7-3 and TRBJ2-3; the match to TRBD2 covers 12 bases. The CDR3 consists of 18 residues. Trimming removed 4 bases from V and 4 bases from J; junction bases left unmatched: 12. CDR1 and CDR2 from the germline V gene are SGHTA and FQGTGA.

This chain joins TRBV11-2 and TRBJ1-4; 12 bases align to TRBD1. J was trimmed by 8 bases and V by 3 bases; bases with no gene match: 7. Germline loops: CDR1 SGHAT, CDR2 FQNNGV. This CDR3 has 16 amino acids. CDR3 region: CASSLGQGAASEKLFF. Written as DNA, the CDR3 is TGTGCCAGCAGCTTGGGACAGGGGGCTGCCTCGGAAAAACTGTTTTTT.

CDR3 DNA sequence: TGTGCCAGCAGCTTAGTGAGACAGGGGGCTGGGGAAGCTTTCTTT. This translates into CASSLVRQGAGEAFF. This chain joins TRBV11-2 and TRBJ1-1; 10 bases agree with TRBD1. Germline V gene lookup returns CDR1 SGHAT and CDR2 FQNNGV. V dropped 1 base and J dropped 8; count of bases not matched to a gene: 7. The CDR3 spans 15 residues.

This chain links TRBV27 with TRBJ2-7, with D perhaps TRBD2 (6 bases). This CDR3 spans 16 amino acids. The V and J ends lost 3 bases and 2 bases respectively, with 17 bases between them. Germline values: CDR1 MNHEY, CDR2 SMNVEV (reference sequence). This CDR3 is CASSFLGRDDTYEQYF. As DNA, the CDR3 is TGTGCCAGCAGTTTCCTGGGGCGGGATGACACCTACGAGCAGTACTTC.

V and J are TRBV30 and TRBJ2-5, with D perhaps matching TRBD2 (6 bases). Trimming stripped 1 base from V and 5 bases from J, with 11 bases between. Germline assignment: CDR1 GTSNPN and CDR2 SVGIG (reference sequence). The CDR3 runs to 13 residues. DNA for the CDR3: TGTGCCTGGAGTGGGACTGGGGGGGAGACCCAGTACTTC. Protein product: CAWSGTGGETQYF.

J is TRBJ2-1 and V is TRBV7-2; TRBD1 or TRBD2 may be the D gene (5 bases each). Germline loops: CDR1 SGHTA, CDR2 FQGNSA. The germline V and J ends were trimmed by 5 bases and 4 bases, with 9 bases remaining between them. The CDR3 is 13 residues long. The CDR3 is CASSRDAYNEQFF. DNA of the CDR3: TGTGCCAGCAGCCGGGACGCGTACAATGAGCAGTTCTTC.

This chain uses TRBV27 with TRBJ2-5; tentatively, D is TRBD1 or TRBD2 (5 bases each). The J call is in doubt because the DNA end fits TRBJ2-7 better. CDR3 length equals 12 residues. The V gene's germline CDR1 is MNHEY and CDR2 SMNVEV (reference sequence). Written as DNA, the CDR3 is TGTGCCAGCCGGCGCAGGGACCACGAGCAGTACTTC. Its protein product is CASRRRDHEQYF.

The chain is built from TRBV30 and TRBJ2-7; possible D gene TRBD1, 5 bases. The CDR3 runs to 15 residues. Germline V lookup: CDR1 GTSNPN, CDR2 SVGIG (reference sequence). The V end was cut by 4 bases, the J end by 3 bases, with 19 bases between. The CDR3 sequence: CAWIAPGQGSYEQYF. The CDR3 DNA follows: TGTGCCTGGATTGCCCCGGGTCAGGGAAGCTACGAGCAGTACTTC.

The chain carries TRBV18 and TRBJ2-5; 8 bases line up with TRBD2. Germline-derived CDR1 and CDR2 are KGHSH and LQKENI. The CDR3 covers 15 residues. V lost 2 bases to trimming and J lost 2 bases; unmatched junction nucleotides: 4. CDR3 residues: CASSPVAGNQETQYF. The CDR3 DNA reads TGTGCCAGCTCACCAGTAGCGGGAAATCAAGAGACCCAGTACTTC. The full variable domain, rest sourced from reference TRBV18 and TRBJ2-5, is NAGVMQNPRHLVRRRGQEARLRCSPMKGHSHVYWYRQLPEEGLKFMVYLQKENIIDESGMPKERFSAEFPKEGPSILRIQQVVRGDSAAYFCASSPVAGNQETQYFGPGTRLLVL.

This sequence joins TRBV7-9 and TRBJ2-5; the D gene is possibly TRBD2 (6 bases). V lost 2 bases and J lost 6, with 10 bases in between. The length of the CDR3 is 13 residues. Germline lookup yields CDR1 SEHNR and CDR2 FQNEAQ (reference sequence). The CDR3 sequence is CASSLPGGQTQYF. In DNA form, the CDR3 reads TGTGCCAGCAGCTTACCCGGGGGTCAGACCCAGTACTTC.

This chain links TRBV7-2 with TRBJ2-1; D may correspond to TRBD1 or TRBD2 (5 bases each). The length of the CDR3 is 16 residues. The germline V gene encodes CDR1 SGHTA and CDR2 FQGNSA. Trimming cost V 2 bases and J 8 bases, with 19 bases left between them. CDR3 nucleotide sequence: TGTGCCAGCAGCTTACCGAGGGGACCGTTCGTCGATGAGCAGTTCTTC. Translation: CASSLPRGPFVDEQFF.

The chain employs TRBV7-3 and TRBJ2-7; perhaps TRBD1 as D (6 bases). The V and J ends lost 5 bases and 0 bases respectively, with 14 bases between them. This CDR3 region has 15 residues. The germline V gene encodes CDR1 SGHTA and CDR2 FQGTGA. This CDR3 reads CASSLQTGTSYEQYF. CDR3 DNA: TGTGCCAGCAGCCTCCAAACAGGGACCTCCTACGAGCAGTACTTC.

The DNA for the CDR3 is TGCGCCAGCAGCTTGGAGATCGGCTCCTACAATGAGCAGTTCTTC. Protein sequence: CASSLEIGSYNEQFF. This rearrangement joins TRBV5-1 to TRBJ2-1; D is undetermined. The CDR3 sequence is 15 residues long. V was clipped by 0 bases and J by 0 bases, with 7 bases between them. Germline loops: CDR1 SGHRS, CDR2 YFSETQ.

The chain's CDR3 is CASSFYGGGTEAFF. In nucleotides, the CDR3 is TGTGCCAGCAGTTTTTATGGCGGGGGCACTGAAGCTTTCTTT. V usage is TRBV28 and J usage is TRBJ1-1; D perhaps matches TRBD1 (5 bases). CDR1 MDHEN and CDR2 SYDVKM come from the germline V gene. Trimming removed 3 bases at V and 4 bases at J, with 12 bases between. The CDR3 has 14 amino acids.

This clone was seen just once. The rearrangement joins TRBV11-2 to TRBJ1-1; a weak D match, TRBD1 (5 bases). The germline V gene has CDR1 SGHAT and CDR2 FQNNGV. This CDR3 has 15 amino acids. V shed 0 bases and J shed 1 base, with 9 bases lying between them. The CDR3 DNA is TGTGCCAGCAGCTTAGATCAGGGACGGAACACTGAAGCTTTCTTT. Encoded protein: CASSLDQGRNTEAFF.

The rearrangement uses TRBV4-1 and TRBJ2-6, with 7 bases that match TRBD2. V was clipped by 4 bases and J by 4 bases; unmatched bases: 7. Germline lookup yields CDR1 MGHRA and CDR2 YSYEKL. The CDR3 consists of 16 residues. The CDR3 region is CASSPGGGSGANVLTF. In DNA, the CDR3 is TGCGCCAGCAGCCCTGGGGGGGGTTCCGGGGCCAACGTCCTGACTTTC.

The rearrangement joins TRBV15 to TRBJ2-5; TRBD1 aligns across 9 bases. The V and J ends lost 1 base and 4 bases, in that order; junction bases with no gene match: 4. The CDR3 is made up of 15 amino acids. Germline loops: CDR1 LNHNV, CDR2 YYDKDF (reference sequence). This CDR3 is CATSRVTGGAETQYF. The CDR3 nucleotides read TGTGCCACCAGCAGAGTTACAGGGGGCGCAGAGACCCAGTACTTC.

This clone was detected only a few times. In nucleotides, the CDR3 is TGTGCCATCAGTGACCCCGGGACCCGGAATGAAAAACTGTTTTTT. As protein: CAISDPGTRNEKLFF. The chain recombines TRBV10-3 with TRBJ1-4, with D perhaps TRBD1 (5 bases). V was clipped by 3 bases and J by 5 bases, with 13 bases between them. The CDR3 loop spans 15 amino acids. Germline lookup yields CDR1 ENHRY and CDR2 SYGVKD.

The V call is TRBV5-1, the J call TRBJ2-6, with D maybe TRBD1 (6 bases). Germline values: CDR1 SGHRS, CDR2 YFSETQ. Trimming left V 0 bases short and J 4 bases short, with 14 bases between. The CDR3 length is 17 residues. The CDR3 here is CASSLEATGFGANVLTF. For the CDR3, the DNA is TGCGCCAGCAGCTTGGAGGCCACAGGGTTCGGGGCCAACGTCCTGACTTTC.